This is a list of T cell receptor beta chains from one sample in a study of molecular identifiers for immune sequencing clone quantification. TCRdb redid the calling of the PCR reads with MiXCR, one entry per CDR3 protein. The table shows about 86,000 distinct CDR3 sequences, with more than 20% occurring only once. Sequenced input: naive CD8+ T cells from blood, with Jurkat cell RNA spiked in. The source is a human donor in good health. Some libraries in this study had Jurkat cell RNA spiked in. Both conserved end residues are part of each CDR3. The order of the fields is D gene, J gene, V gene, clone size, CDR3 protein, CDR3 DNA. D genes are given only for firm matches. Not every row has a clone size; where given, it reads once, few, many or a size class.

>-|TRBJ1-1|TRBV5-1|many
CASSRGPEAFF
TGCGCCAGCAGCCGGGGGCCAGAAGCTTTCTTT
>-|TRBJ2-7|TRBV7-9|many
CASSLGGRVEQYF
TGTGCCAGCAGCTTAGGAGGCAGGGTCGAGCAGTACTTC
>-|TRBJ1-2|TRBV3-1|-
CASSQVSQGKLTNYGYTF
TGTGCCAGCAGCCAAGTCTCACAGGGAAAGCTGACTAACTATGGCTACACCTTC
>-|TRBJ2-1|TRBV7-9|few
CASSLALKGDEQFF
TGTGCCAGCAGCTTAGCGCTAAAGGGGGATGAGCAGTTCTTC
>TRBD1|TRBJ2-3|TRBV7-8|-
CASRRHRGHAASTDTQYF
TGTGCCAGCCGACGACACAGGGGGCATGCAGCTAGCACAGATACGCAGTATTTT
>-|TRBJ2-7|TRBV27|-
CASSLSRTAYYEQYF
TGTGCCAGCAGTTTATCCCGGACAGCTTACTACGAGCAGTACTTC
>TRBD2|TRBJ2-2|TRBV5-5|few
CASSSGTSGSRGTGELFF
TGTGCCAGCAGCTCGGGGACTAGCGGGAGTCGCGGCACCGGGGAGCTGTTTTTT
>-|TRBJ1-2|TRBV6-5|few
CASRELGGYGYTF
TGTGCCAGCCGTGAACTAGGGGGCTATGGCTACACCTTC
>TRBD1|TRBJ2-2|TRBV29-1|many
CSVAQGAATGELFF
TGCAGCGTTGCCCAGGGGGCGGCCACCGGGGAGCTGTTTTTT
>TRBD2|TRBJ2-1|TRBV28|-
CASRSQRGLAGHNEQFF
TGTGCCAGCAGGTCTCAAAGAGGGCTAGCGGGACACAATGAGCAGTTCTTC
>-|TRBJ1-4|TRBV12-3/TRBV12-4|few
CASSSITGVNEKLFF
TGTGCCAGCAGTTCGATCACAGGAGTAAATGAAAAACTGTTTTTT
>-|TRBJ2-1|TRBV7-6|many
CASSLGPGSSYNEQFF
TGTGCCAGCAGCTTAGGTCCCGGGAGCTCCTACAATGAGCAGTTCTTC
>TRBD2|TRBJ2-7|TRBV5-4|few
CASSRKTSGSYEQYF
TGTGCCAGCAGCAGAAAGACTAGCGGGTCCTACGAGCAGTACTTC
>-|TRBJ2-3|TRBV7-9|many
CASSPSRYGGMSTDTQYF
TGTGCCAGCAGCCCCTCGCGATATGGTGGCATGAGCACAGATACGCAGTATTTT
>-|TRBJ1-4|TRBV13|few
CASSLAGGAGEKLFF
TGTGCCAGCAGCTTAGCCGGGGGTGCGGGTGAAAAACTGTTTTTT
>-|TRBJ2-2|TRBV28|-
CASGNEDTGELFF
TGTGCCAGCGGTAATGAGGACACCGGGGAGCTGTTTTTT
>TRBD2|TRBJ2-1|TRBV5-1|-
CASSLGSGGLNEQFF
TGCGCCAGCAGCTTGGGGTCGGGAGGGCTGAATGAGCAGTTCTTC
>-|TRBJ2-2|TRBV9|-
CASSASPGLKTGELFF
TGTGCCAGCAGCGCATCCCCGGGCCTTAAGACCGGGGAGCTGTTTTTT
>-|TRBJ1-1|TRBV6-2/TRBV6-3|-
CASSYGPGWTEAFF
TGTGCCAGCAGTTACGGCCCGGGGTGGACTGAAGCTTTCTTT
>TRBD2|TRBJ2-3|TRBV12-3/TRBV12-4|many
CASSFGGGQDTQYF
TGTGCCAGCAGTTTCGGGGGGGGTCAAGATACGCAGTATTTT
>TRBD2|TRBJ2-1|TRBV6-5|many
CASSYTPPDIVTSGFPEQFF
TGTGCCAGCAGTTATACTCCCCCCGATATAGTTACTAGCGGGTTTCCTGAGCAGTTCTTC
>-|TRBJ2-2|TRBV29-1|-
CSVLTGTGFTGELFF
TGCAGCGTGCTCACCGGAACAGGCTTTACCGGGGAGCTGTTTTTT
>-|TRBJ1-5|TRBV4-3|many
CASSQVVWNQPQHF
TGCGCCAGCAGCCAAGTCGTTTGGAATCAGCCCCAGCATTTT
>-|TRBJ1-6|TRBV23-1|many
CASSQPRTGRNSPLHF
TGCGCCAGCAGTCAACCTCGTACAGGGCGCAATTCACCCCTCCACTTT
>TRBD2|TRBJ2-7|TRBV9|few
CASSVATGRANEQYF
TGTGCCAGCAGCGTAGCTACCGGGAGGGCCAACGAGCAGTACTTC
>TRBD2|TRBJ2-1|TRBV11-3|many
CASSSRGGPPYNEQFF
TGTGCCAGCAGCTCTCGCGGGGGGCCGCCTTACAATGAGCAGTTCTTC
>-|TRBJ1-1|TRBV19|many
CASTTGSGWTEAFF
TGTGCCAGTACTACAGGGTCTGGGTGGACTGAAGCTTTCTTT
>-|TRBJ1-1|TRBV19|-
CASCARFTEAFF
TGTGCCAGTTGTGCCCGATTTACTGAAGCTTTCTTT
>TRBD1|TRBJ1-1|TRBV7-9|few
CASSLVKTGTGTEAFF
TGTGCCAGCAGCTTAGTTAAGACAGGGACCGGCACTGAAGCTTTCTTT
>-|TRBJ1-1|TRBV5-1|-
CASSLVAGNTEAFF
TGCGCCAGCAGCTTGGTTGCAGGGAACACTGAAGCTTTCTTT
>-|TRBJ1-2|TRBV2|-
CASSYARGYTF
TGTGCCAGCTCCTATGCCCGAGGCTACACCTTC
>-|TRBJ1-1|TRBV7-3|once
CASSYKLRLQNTEAFF
TGTGCCAGCAGCTACAAACTAAGACTGCAGAACACTGAAGCTTTCTTT
>TRBD1|TRBJ2-7|TRBV5-6|-
CASSPGDSYYEQYF
TGTGCCAGCAGCCCCGGGGACAGTTACTACGAGCAGTACTTC
>-|TRBJ2-3|TRBV10-1|few
CAGSSKPTDTQYF
TGCGCCGGCAGTTCTAAGCCCACAGATACGCAGTATTTT
>TRBD2|TRBJ2-7|TRBV19|-
CASSGLAGVHEQYF
TGTGCCAGTAGTGGACTTGCGGGAGTCCACGAGCAGTACTTC
>-|TRBJ2-1|TRBV4-1|-
CASSQEDRMPYNEQFF
TGCGCCAGCAGCCAAGAAGACAGAATGCCCTACAATGAGCAGTTCTTC
>TRBD1|TRBJ1-5|TRBV6-2/TRBV6-3|many
CASKKDRRSNQPQHF
TGTGCCAGCAAAAAGGACAGGAGAAGCAATCAGCCCCAGCATTTT
>-|TRBJ2-4|TRBV12-3/TRBV12-4|many
CASRADKNIQYF
TGTGCCAGCAGGGCAGACAAAAACATTCAGTACTTC